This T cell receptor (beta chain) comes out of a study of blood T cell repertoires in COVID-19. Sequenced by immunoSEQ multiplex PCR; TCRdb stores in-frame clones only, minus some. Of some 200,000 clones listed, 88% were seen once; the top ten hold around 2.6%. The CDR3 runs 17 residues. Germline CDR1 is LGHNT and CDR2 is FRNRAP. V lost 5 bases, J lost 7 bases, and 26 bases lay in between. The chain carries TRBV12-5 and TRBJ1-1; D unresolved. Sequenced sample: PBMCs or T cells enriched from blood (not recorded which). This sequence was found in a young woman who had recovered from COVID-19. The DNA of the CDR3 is TGTGCTAGTGGTAACATCGCCGCGGCGGGGAAAAATGGTGAAGCTTTCTTT. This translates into CASGNIAAAGKNGEAFF.